The clone carrying this T cell receptor (beta chain) was detected a few times. Its antigen remains unknown. These data come from a study of T-cell reconstitution after alpha-beta-depleted transplantation in children. During its preparation, the TCRbeta library received unique molecular identifiers. TCRdb re-analysed the PCR reads in MiXCR, keeping a single row per CDR3 protein. The sample lists some 300,000 distinct CDR3 sequences, less than 9.5% occurring once. Trimming stripped 5 bases from V and 5 bases from J, with 18 bases between. CDR3 length equals 15 residues. The germline V gene encodes CDR1 SGHVS and CDR2 FQNEAQ. Study results and limitations: Surviving recipient T cells and intrathymic progenitors accounted for some patients' high TCRbeta diversity at day 60. The origin of alpha-beta T cells about two months after transplant was reportedly several hundred expanded graft clones. When one year had passed after transplant, most T-cell counts and diversity came from newly produced T cells.

The TCR was taken from a female patient aged 2-15 years who had a stem cell transplant for Fanconi anemia, so the T cells may come from the graft donor. V and J are TRBV7-8 and TRBJ1-2; the D is unclear. The source was peripheral blood, collected 360 days after TCRalphabeta/CD19-depleted stem cell transplant. In DNA form, the CDR3 reads TGTGCCAGCAGCCACGCGGGCACTCTGGGGTATGGCTACACCTTC. This gives the protein CASSHAGTLGYGYTF.